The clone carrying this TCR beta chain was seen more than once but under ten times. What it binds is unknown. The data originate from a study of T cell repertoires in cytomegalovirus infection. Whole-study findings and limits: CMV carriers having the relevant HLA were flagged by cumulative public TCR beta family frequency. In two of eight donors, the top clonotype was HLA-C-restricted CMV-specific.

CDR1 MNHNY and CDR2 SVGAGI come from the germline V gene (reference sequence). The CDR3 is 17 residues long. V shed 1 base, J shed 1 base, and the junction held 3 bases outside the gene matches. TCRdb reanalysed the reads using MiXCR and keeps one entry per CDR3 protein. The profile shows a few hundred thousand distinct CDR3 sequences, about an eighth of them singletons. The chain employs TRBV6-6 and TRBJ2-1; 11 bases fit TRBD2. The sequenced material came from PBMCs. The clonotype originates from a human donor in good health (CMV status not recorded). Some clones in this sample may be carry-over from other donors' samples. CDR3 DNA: TGTGCCAGCAGTTACTTTAGCGGGGGGGGGTCCTACAATGAGCAGTTCTTC. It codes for CASSYFSGGGSYNEQFF.